This T cell receptor (beta chain) was identified in a study of T cells expressing NK-cell markers. Turning to the study itself: Investigators obtained TCR beta repertoires from sorted CD3+CD56+NKG2C+, CD3+CD56+NKG2C- and CD3+CD56-NKG2C+ T cells.

The TCR beta cDNA came from 5'RACE template switching with UMIs. Using the 5' RACE reads, TCRdb records one entry per CDR3 protein without DNA. In all, the sample yields about 400,000 distinct CDR3 sequences. General study points: Whether the expanded NKG2C+ T cell clones recognized HCMV remained unclear. A few donors showed these clonotypes also leading the CD3+CD56-NKG2C+ fraction.

Concerning this clonotype: Its specificity is unknown.

The CDR3 contains 16 residues. From germline, CDR1 is SGHNT and CDR2 YENEEA. The sequencing input was blood T cells: a sorted CD56 or NKG2C T cell subset, CD4+ or CD8+ T cells, or bulk PBMC T cells (not recorded which). The chain carries TRBV11-3 and TRBJ2-1; there is no DNA to check the TCRdb D call of TRBD1. The clonotype was recovered from a woman aged 45-59 years in good health. This CDR3 reads CASSPRGGAPGNEQFF.